This entry concerns a single TCR beta chain. Its antigen is still unknown. This record belongs to a study of CD8 T cells in Susac syndrome. Whole-study results and caveats: The CD4+ T cell repertoire of patients with Susac syndrome showed no detectable clonal expansion.

The CDR3 has 15 residues. Trimming took 1 base from V and 7 from J, leaving 16 bases between them. From germline, CDR1 is LNHDA and CDR2 SQIVND (reference sequence). An amount of RNA that ranged from roughly 0.45 to 1 ug was reverse transcribed with random hexamers. TCR beta CDR3 was amplified by immunoSEQ covering 54 Vbeta and 13 Jbeta. Each CDR3 protein is one row after TCRdb ran MiXCR on the immunoSEQ multiplex PCR reads. In the table there are under 200,000 distinct CDR3 sequences, 90% to 95% of which are singletons. Bulk CD8+ and CD4+ cells came from magnetic negative isolation; CD8+ TEMRA by FACS.

The genes are TRBV19 and TRBJ1-2; a possible D gene is TRBD1 (5 bases). Input material: CD4+ T cells from PBMCs. The sequence derives from a human donor with Susac syndrome. CDR3 sequence (DNA): TGTGCCAGTAGTATAGCCTCCATCCGGGGGTCTGGCTACACCTTC. This codes for CASSIASIRGSGYTF.